Reported below is one T cell receptor beta chain. Original analysis: By means of reference gene primer amplification, nucleated cell counts were estimated. The protocol was immunoSEQ multiplex PCR, while the TCRdb copy is restricted to in-frame clones and leaves out a portion. That table supplies the V and J calls and clone size; D and trimming were determined from the DNA. The sample lists some 96,000 clones, roughly 87% seen once, with approximately 7% in the top ten. These data come from a study of blood T cell repertoires in COVID-19. Study-wide context: From the United States, Italy and Spain came samples of acute and convalescent COVID-19. PBMCs, B-cell-depleted T cells, or T cells provided the cDNA or gDNA that made up the material.

The CDR3 sequence is 16 residues long. The germline V and J ends were trimmed by 0 bases and 8 bases, with 19 bases remaining between them. The V gene's germline CDR1 is MNHEY and CDR2 SVGAGI. This sequence joins TRBV6-5 and TRBJ1-2; TRBD1 might be the D (5 bases). The TCR originated in a man aged 25-40 years in a cohort sampled during active COVID-19. Sequenced: peripheral blood. CDR3 loop: CASSYSGGTPGYGYTF. CDR3 sequence (DNA): TGTGCCAGCAGTTACTCCGGAGGGACCCCCGGGTACGGCTACACCTTC.